A selection of T cell receptor beta chains follows, all from one sample in a study of T cells in Graves' hyperthyroidism and ophthalmopathy. TCRdb recomputed calls from the multiplex PCR reads with MiXCR, one row per CDR3 protein. The repertoire consists of about 410,000 distinct CDR3 sequences, with roughly 14% occurring once and the leading ten covering around 19%. The sequenced sample consisted of blood. The source is a woman between 25 and 40 years old with Graves' ophthalmopathy. CDR3s include the opening cysteine and the closing phenylalanine or tryptophan. D genes are given only for firm matches. Some rows mark clone size as missing; the rest say once, few, many or name a class of expanded clone.

V: TRBV30
D: -
J: TRBJ2-3
size: -
CDR3: CAWSVLLNTDTQYF
DNA: TGTGCCTGGAGTGTTCTTTTGAACACAGATACGCAGTATTTT

V: TRBV7-2
D: -
J: TRBJ1-2
size: -
CDR3: CASSLVESDYGYTF
DNA: TGTGCCAGCAGCTTAGTCGAGTCAGACTATGGCTACACCTTC

V: TRBV7-6
D: -
J: TRBJ2-6
size: -
CDR3: CASSLVGNSGANVLTF
DNA: TGTGCCAGCAGCTTGGTGGGTAACTCTGGGGCCAACGTCCTGACTTTC

V: TRBV18
D: -
J: TRBJ2-5
size: many
CDR3: CASSPPTSGQETQYF
DNA: TGTGCCAGCTCACCACCGACGTCAGGGCAAGAGACCCAGTACTTC

V: TRBV20-1
D: -
J: TRBJ1-4
size: many
CDR3: CSASRMGQVVWENEKLFF
DNA: TGCAGTGCTAGTCGGATGGGGCAAGTCGTGTGGGAAAATGAAAAACTGTTTTTT

V: TRBV28
D: -
J: TRBJ2-7
size: -
CDR3: CASREAKGPYEQYF
DNA: TGTGCCAGCAGGGAAGCGAAGGGGCCCTACGAGCAGTACTTC

V: TRBV20-1
D: TRBD2
J: TRBJ2-3
size: -
CDR3: CSAGEGLPTDTQYF
DNA: TGCAGTGCTGGGGAGGGACTACCCACAGATACGCAGTATTTT

V: TRBV2
D: TRBD1
J: TRBJ2-5
size: many
CDR3: CASSRQGAVQETQYF
DNA: TGTGCCAGCAGTAGACAGGGGGCCGTCCAAGAGACCCAGTACTTC

V: TRBV7-2
D: -
J: TRBJ2-1
size: many
CDR3: CASSWATAPNEQFF
DNA: TGTGCCAGCAGCTGGGCCACAGCCCCGAATGAGCAGTTCTTC

V: TRBV2
D: -
J: TRBJ2-7
size: many
CDR3: CASRPPQDVFFLEQYF
DNA: TGTGCCAGCAGGCCCCCCCAAGATGTCTTCTTTCTCGAGCAGTACTTC

V: TRBV4-1
D: TRBD1
J: TRBJ2-7
size: -
CDR3: CASSQGAGGYEQYF
DNA: TGCGCCAGCAGCCAAGGGGCAGGGGGCTACGAGCAGTACTTC

V: TRBV5-1
D: TRBD1
J: TRBJ2-5
size: many
CDR3: CASSWAQQGLRAETQYF
DNA: TGCGCCAGCAGCTGGGCCCAACAGGGGCTCCGAGCAGAGACCCAGTACTTC

V: TRBV3-1
D: TRBD1
J: TRBJ2-5
size: many
CDR3: CASSQDVTGKGETQYF
DNA: TGTGCCAGCAGCCAAGATGTGACAGGGAAGGGAGAGACCCAGTACTTC

V: TRBV5-6
D: -
J: TRBJ2-7
size: few
CDR3: CASSLMTRGSYEQYF
DNA: TGTGCCAGCAGCTTAATGACACGGGGTTCCTACGAGCAGTACTTC

V: TRBV27
D: -
J: TRBJ1-4
size: few
CDR3: CASSLLGAREKLFF
DNA: TGTGCCAGCAGTTTACTGGGGGCGCGGGAAAAACTGTTTTTT

V: TRBV18
D: TRBD1
J: TRBJ1-1
size: many
CDR3: CASSPYSGTGYTEAFF
DNA: TGTGCCAGCTCACCATATTCCGGGACAGGTTACACTGAAGCTTTCTTT

V: TRBV18
D: -
J: TRBJ1-2
size: many
CDR3: CASSPPITEDYGYTF
DNA: TGTGCCAGCTCACCACCAATAACAGAGGACTATGGCTACACCTTC

V: TRBV9
D: -
J: TRBJ2-6
size: few
CDR3: CASSGWGANVLTF
DNA: TGTGCCAGCAGCGGTTGGGGGGCCAACGTCCTGACTTTC

V: TRBV6-5
D: -
J: TRBJ1-3
size: many
CDR3: CASSYSRRLGQTRRNTIYF
DNA: TGTGCCAGCAGTTACTCGCGCAGGTTGGGCCAGACCAGAAGAAACACCATATATTTT

V: TRBV14
D: -
J: TRBJ2-2
size: -
CDR3: CASSVGRGNTGELFF
DNA: TGTGCCAGCAGCGTCGGACGGGGAAACACCGGGGAGCTGTTTTTT

V: TRBV5-6
D: -
J: TRBJ2-3
size: many
CDR3: CASSDRADTQYF
DNA: TGTGCCAGCAGCGACAGAGCAGATACGCAGTATTTT

V: TRBV5-5
D: TRBD1
J: TRBJ1-2
size: many
CDR3: CASSLRTGLNGYTF
DNA: TGTGCCAGCAGCTTGAGGACAGGGTTAAATGGCTACACCTTC

V: TRBV11-2
D: -
J: TRBJ2-1
size: many
CDR3: CASSLAEYNEQFF
DNA: TGTGCCAGCAGCTTAGCGGAGTACAATGAGCAGTTCTTC

V: TRBV2
D: -
J: TRBJ2-1
size: many
CDR3: CASSDGRDYNEQFF
DNA: TGTGCCAGCAGTGATGGACGGGACTACAATGAGCAGTTCTTC

V: TRBV11-3
D: TRBD1
J: TRBJ2-7
size: many
CDR3: CASSSSGQGLTSYEQYF
DNA: TGTGCCAGCAGCTCTTCCGGACAGGGTCTCACCTCCTACGAGCAGTACTTC

V: TRBV2
D: -
J: TRBJ1-2
size: -
CDR3: CASSSTTPALYDYTF
DNA: TGTGCCAGCAGTTCCACAACCCCGGCTTTGTATGACTACACCTTC

V: TRBV20-1
D: TRBD1
J: TRBJ1-1
size: many
CDR3: CSAREVDRDTEAFF
DNA: TGCAGTGCTAGAGAGGTGGACAGGGACACTGAAGCTTTCTTT

V: TRBV12-3/TRBV12-4
D: TRBD1
J: TRBJ1-5
size: -
CDR3: CASSLTGVRDQPQHF
DNA: TGTGCCAGCAGTCTCACAGGGGTACGTGATCAGCCCCAGCATTTT

V: TRBV7-9
D: -
J: TRBJ2-3
size: many
CDR3: CASSLGLRDITDTQYF
DNA: TGTGCCAGCAGCTTAGGGCTCAGGGATATCACAGATACGCAGTATTTT

V: TRBV7-6
D: -
J: TRBJ2-4
size: -
CDR3: CASSFGATGKNIQYF
DNA: TGTGCCAGCAGCTTCGGCGCTACAGGGAAAAACATTCAGTACTTC

V: TRBV20-1
D: -
J: TRBJ2-7
size: -
CDR3: CSPRGRYEQYF
DNA: TGCAGCCCCAGGGGCCGGTACGAGCAGTACTTC

V: TRBV19
D: -
J: TRBJ1-1
size: -
CDR3: CASSLGGFAEAFF
DNA: TGTGCCAGTAGTCTTGGGGGGTTCGCTGAAGCTTTCTTT

V: TRBV28
D: -
J: TRBJ1-1
size: many
CDR3: CASSPPPPNTEAFF
DNA: TGTGCCAGCAGTCCCCCCCCACCAAACACTGAAGCTTTCTTT